This TCR beta chain was captured by sequencing in a study of cytomegalovirus exposure and HLA in healthy donors. General observations from the study: Data from an earlier analysis indicated that most TCR beta V segments were productive either about 87% or about 30% of the time.

V was trimmed by 6 bases and J by 1 base, leaving 21 bases between them. The CDR3 sequence is 17 residues long. The germline V gene has CDR1 LNHNV and CDR2 YYDKDF (reference sequence). PCR involved 60 Vbeta and 13 Jbeta primers. In the authors' methods: About 9.9 million shared chains were among approximately 87 million unique TCR beta chains counted in a later analysis. Method: immunoSEQ multiplex PCR; TCRdb's copy keeps in-frame clones and lacks some. That table supplies the V and J calls and clone size; D and trimming were determined from the DNA. The table includes about 150,000 clones, more than 70% detected once. Regarding this clone: What it binds is unknown.

The specimen was PBMCs. The clonotype was recovered from a woman in her 40s in good health and CMV-seronegative. V gene TRBV15 combines with J gene TRBJ1-1; TRBD1 is a possible D gene (6 bases). The CDR3 nucleotides are TGTGCCACCAGGGGGGAGGGGGGGGTGGAGTGGAACACTGAAGCTTTCTTT. Its protein is CATRGEGGVEWNTEAFF.